Below, one TCR beta chain is given with its context. Its antigen remains unidentified. The data originate from a study of cytomegalovirus exposure and HLA in healthy donors. About the study: Earlier, about 180 million T cells were analyzed, and more than 100 million unique TCR beta sequences were found among them. Among the roughly 400 genotyped donors, 65% to 90% were placed in the Caucasian-associated ancestry cluster.

General study findings and limits: V- and J-gene trimming in TCR beta was tied to a missense DCLRE1C variant by an analysis performed later. Some V segments, including TRBV6-2 and TRBV6-3, were excluded as indistinguishable.

60 Vbeta and 13 Jbeta primers were used in PCR. The method was immunoSEQ multiplex PCR; TCRdb's version includes in-frame clones alone and lacks a portion of them. The sample holds about 120,000 clones; less than 20% are singletons and the top ten take about 1.9%. The V gene's germline CDR1 is GTSNPN and CDR2 SVGIG (reference sequence). The CDR3 sequence is 13 residues long. Sequences were obtained from PBMCs. This chain uses TRBV30 with TRBJ2-5; tentatively, D is TRBD1 (5 bases). The closer fit of TRBJ2-7 to the DNA end suggests the J call may be wrong. The clonotype originates from a woman aged 18-29 years in good health and CMV-seronegative. The CDR3 nucleotides read TGTGCCTGGACCCCAACAGGTACCTACGAGCAGTACTTC. Amino acid sequence: CAWTPTGTYEQYF.